The rows below give T cell receptor beta chains drawn from one sample of a study of shared clonotypes between healthy human individuals. Method: immunoSEQ multiplex PCR; TCRdb's copy keeps in-frame clones and lacks some. The sample comprises around 2,100,000 clones, about 95% of which are singletons, and less than 1.5% rests with the top ten. The sample comprised naive CD8+ T cells sorted from blood. Every receptor here comes from a man aged 18 to 30 in good health. The CDR3 runs from the conserved cysteine through the conserved F or W. D genes are given only for firm matches. Only part of the rows carry a size: once, few, many, or a class if the clone is expanded.

v_call	clone_size	j_call	d_call	cdr3_aa	cdr3_nt
TRBV5-4	NA	TRBJ2-5	NA	CASSLGAAQETQYF	TGTGCCAGCAGCTTGGGGGCAGCCCAAGAGACCCAGTACTTC
TRBV6-6	NA	TRBJ2-7	TRBD2	CASSLGRAAYEQYF	TGTGCCAGCAGTTTAGGGAGGGCTGCCTACGAGCAGTACTTC
TRBV7-6	NA	TRBJ2-5	TRBD1	CASSLLSGQGQETQYF	TGTGCCAGCAGCTTACTGAGTGGACAGGGTCAAGAGACCCAGTACTTC
TRBV27	NA	TRBJ1-1	NA	CASSLSRGNTEAFF	TGTGCCAGCAGTTTATCGAGGGGTAACACTGAAGCTTTCTTT
TRBV28	NA	TRBJ2-7	NA	CASSPTDTYEQYF	TGTGCCAGCAGTCCAACCGACACGTACGAGCAGTACTTC
TRBV11-2	NA	TRBJ1-2	NA	CASSLVGGDDGYTF	TGTGCCAGCAGCTTAGTGGGGGGCGACGATGGCTACACCTTC
TRBV28	NA	TRBJ2-2	NA	CASSLVGGTGELFF	TGTGCCAGCAGTTTAGTCGGGGGTACCGGGGAGCTGTTTTTT
TRBV27	once	TRBJ1-6	TRBD1	CASRLTGGNSPLHF	TGTGCCAGCAGGCTCACAGGGGGGAATTCACCCCTCCACTTT
TRBV9	NA	TRBJ2-1	NA	CASSGTHNEQFF	TGTGCCAGCAGCGGTACCCACAATGAGCAGTTCTTC
TRBV2	NA	TRBJ2-2	TRBD1	CARARDRGATGELFF	TGTGCCAGAGCCCGGGACAGGGGGGCCACCGGGGAGCTGTTTTTT
TRBV2	NA	TRBJ2-1	NA	CAIHWSSSSANEQFF	TGTGCCATACATTGGAGCAGCTCTAGCGCCAATGAGCAGTTCTTC
TRBV4-1	NA	TRBJ2-3	NA	CASSQVYTDTQYF	TGCGCCAGCAGCCAGGTATACACAGATACGCAGTATTTT
TRBV7-9	NA	TRBJ1-2	TRBD1	CASSQDRVDGYTF	TGTGCCAGCAGTCAGGACAGGGTGGATGGCTACACCTTC
TRBV7-3	NA	TRBJ1-1	NA	CASSLYLNTEAFF	TGTGCCAGCAGCTTATACTTAAACACTGAAGCTTTCTTT
TRBV7-9	NA	TRBJ2-5	TRBD2	CASSLGTSGIETQYF	TGTGCCAGCAGCTTGGGGACTAGCGGGATTGAGACCCAGTACTTC
TRBV9	NA	TRBJ2-5	NA	CASSVAGAPETQYF	TGTGCCAGCAGCGTAGCGGGAGCCCCAGAGACCCAGTACTTC
TRBV19	NA	TRBJ1-2	NA	CASSPSPGVNYGYTF	TGTGCCAGTAGTCCCTCCCCAGGGGTTAACTATGGCTACACCTTC
TRBV7-9	NA	TRBJ2-3	NA	CASSFSETDTQYF	TGTGCCAGCAGCTTTAGCGAGACAGATACGCAGTATTTT
TRBV15	NA	TRBJ2-7	TRBD1	CATSFGQGSTYEQYF	TGTGCCACCAGCTTTGGACAGGGTTCCACCTACGAGCAGTACTTC
TRBV9	NA	TRBJ1-6	NA	CASSLEGNSPLHF	TGTGCCAGCAGCTTGGAGGGGAATTCACCCCTCCACTTT
TRBV30	NA	TRBJ1-2	NA	CAWSGLGDLGGYGYTF	TGTGCCTGGAGTGGCCTGGGGGACCTCGGGGGCTATGGCTACACCTTC
TRBV28	NA	TRBJ2-7	TRBD2	CASSPREGRAYEQYF	TGTGCCAGCAGCCCTAGGGAGGGCAGGGCCTACGAGCAGTACTTC
TRBV28	NA	TRBJ2-2	TRBD2	CASSRGLGTGELFF	TGTGCCAGCAGTCGGGGACTAGGGACCGGGGAGCTGTTTTTT
TRBV5-3	NA	TRBJ1-3	TRBD1	CARSLVGQGTGNTIYF	TGTGCCAGAAGCTTAGTGGGACAGGGGACAGGAAACACCATATATTTT
TRBV2	NA	TRBJ2-3	NA	CASSRGTNTDTQYF	TGTGCCAGCAGTCGAGGGACAAACACAGATACGCAGTATTTT
TRBV28	once	TRBJ2-1	TRBD2	CASSSLAGGPEAYNEQFF	TGTGCCAGCAGTTCTCTAGCGGGGGGGCCAGAGGCCTACAATGAGCAGTTCTTC
TRBV10-1	NA	TRBJ2-7	TRBD1	CASSGTGTFYEQYF	TGCGCCAGCAGTGGGACAGGGACTTTCTACGAGCAGTACTTC
TRBV2	NA	TRBJ2-5	NA	CASINGGLYQETQYF	TGTGCCAGCATCAATGGAGGCCTTTACCAAGAGACCCAGTACTTC
TRBV19	NA	TRBJ2-7	NA	CASSIGTPSYEQYF	TGTGCCAGTAGTATTGGCACTCCCTCCTACGAGCAGTACTTC
TRBV7-9	NA	TRBJ1-1	NA	CASSPGVAPANTEAFF	TGTGCCAGCAGCCCCGGCGTCGCCCCAGCGAACACTGAAGCTTTCTTT
TRBV6-6	NA	TRBJ2-2	NA	CASRTGELFF	TGTGCCAGCAGGACCGGGGAGCTGTTTTTT
TRBV28	NA	TRBJ2-7	TRBD1	CASSLEGQALPYEQYF	TGTGCCAGCAGTTTAGAAGGACAGGCGCTACCCTACGAGCAGTACTTC
TRBV28	NA	TRBJ2-5	NA	CASSSGRGWETQYF	TGTGCCAGCTCCTCAGGAAGGGGGTGGGAGACCCAGTACTTC
TRBV13	once	TRBJ2-1	NA	CASSTILESSYNEQFF	TGTGCCAGCAGCACTATCCTAGAAAGCTCCTACAATGAGCAGTTCTTC
TRBV7-6	NA	TRBJ1-5	NA	CASSSSLDASNQPQHF	TGTGCCAGCAGCTCCTCCTTGGACGCCTCGAATCAGCCCCAGCATTTT
TRBV13	NA	TRBJ2-7	NA	CASSLVNAYEQYF	TGTGCCAGCAGCTTAGTGAATGCCTACGAGCAGTACTTC
TRBV11-2	NA	TRBJ1-5	NA	CASSLVAGSNQPQHF	TGTGCCAGCAGCTTAGTAGCGGGTAGCAATCAGCCCCAGCATTTT
TRBV11-2	NA	TRBJ2-5	TRBD2	CASSLGGTSGETQYF	TGTGCCAGCAGCTTGGGGGGAACTAGCGGAGAGACCCAGTACTTC
TRBV27	NA	TRBJ1-1	TRBD1	CASSPLLGQDMNTEAFF	TGTGCCAGCAGTCCCCTGCTGGGACAGGACATGAACACTGAAGCTTTCTTT
TRBV5-1	NA	TRBJ2-2	NA	CASGEEGVSGELFF	TGCGCCAGCGGCGAGGAGGGTGTCTCCGGGGAGCTGTTTTTT
TRBV30	NA	TRBJ1-6	NA	CAGDGNYNSPLHF	TGTGCCGGAGACGGGAACTATAATTCACCCCTCCACTTT
TRBV11-2	once	TRBJ2-7	TRBD1	CASSLLGQGHEQYF	TGTGCCAGCAGCTTGCTAGGACAGGGACACGAGCAGTACTTC
TRBV1	NA	TRBJ1-6	NA	CTSSQDLGQGFSPLHF	TGCACCAGCAGCCAAGACCTCGGACAGGGTTTTTCACCCCTCCACTTT
TRBV2	NA	TRBJ2-3	TRBD2	CAAGVTSGGTDTQYF	TGTGCGGCCGGGGTAACTAGCGGGGGCACAGATACGCAGTATTTT
TRBV7-6	NA	TRBJ2-7	NA	CASSRLGDGAPYEQYF	TGTGCCAGCAGCCGGCTAGGGGACGGAGCCCCCTACGAGCAGTACTTC
TRBV27	NA	TRBJ2-7	NA	CASSLAGPSYEQYF	TGTGCCAGCAGTTTAGCGGGACCATCCTACGAGCAGTACTTC
TRBV5-1	NA	TRBJ2-2	NA	CASTTELNTGELFF	TGCGCCAGCACGACAGAATTGAACACCGGGGAGCTGTTTTTT
TRBV6-6	NA	TRBJ2-7	TRBD1	CASSFGTGGSYEQYF	TGTGCCAGCAGTTTCGGGACAGGGGGCTCCTACGAGCAGTACTTC
TRBV5-1	NA	TRBJ1-1	NA	CASSITGYTEAFF	TGCGCCAGCAGCATCACAGGGTACACTGAAGCTTTCTTT
TRBV7-9	NA	TRBJ2-1	TRBD2	CASSWSGGTYNEQFF	TGTGCCAGCAGCTGGTCGGGAGGGACCTACAATGAGCAGTTCTTC
TRBV4-1	NA	TRBJ2-7	NA	CASSLGRSYEQYF	TGCGCCAGCAGCCTGGGCAGGTCCTACGAGCAGTACTTC
TRBV27	NA	TRBJ2-2	NA	CASSFFNRVTGELFF	TGTGCCAGCAGTTTTTTCAACAGGGTCACCGGGGAGCTGTTTTTT
TRBV10-3	once	TRBJ2-1	NA	CATSGSYNEQFF	TGTGCCACCAGTGGGTCATACAATGAGCAGTTCTTC
TRBV19	NA	TRBJ1-1	NA	CASSIPGMTDTEAFF	TGTGCCAGTAGTATCCCTGGTATGACGGACACTGAAGCTTTCTTT
TRBV27	NA	TRBJ1-5	NA	CASSWTSRGNQPQHF	TGTGCCAGCAGTTGGACAAGCCGGGGCAATCAGCCCCAGCATTTT
TRBV6-1	NA	TRBJ2-2	TRBD1	CASITGAGSTGELFF	TGTGCCAGCATTACAGGGGCAGGGAGCACCGGGGAGCTGTTTTTT